Below, 23 T cell receptor beta chains from the same sample are listed, as sequenced in a study of cytomegalovirus exposure and HLA in healthy donors. PCR employed 60 Vbeta and 13 Jbeta primers. Assay used: immunoSEQ multiplex PCR; TCRdb lists only in-frame clones, some missing. The data show about 95,000 clones, about four fifths seen once. The specimen sequenced was PBMCs. The receptors derive from a middle-aged woman in good health and CMV-seropositive.

This clone was found once. The rearrangement joins TRBV27 to TRBJ2-1; 8 positions match TRBD2. Germline trimming cut 5 bases from V and 9 bases from J; bases unmatched to any gene: 6. Germline CDR1 reads MNHEY; CDR2 reads SMNVEV (reference sequence). The CDR3 contains 13 residues. CDR3 in DNA: TGTGCCAGCAGTCCGGGACTAGATTGTGAGCAGTTCTTC. Amino acid sequence: CASSPGLDCEQFF.

This clone was recorded only once. A read error may account for a junction end that differs from germline. This chain connects TRBV5-6 to TRBJ2-3, with 8 bases lining up with TRBD2. The CDR3 is 15 amino acids. CDR1 is SGHDT and CDR2 is YYEEEE in the germline V gene. CDR3 sequence reads: CASNLGGRYTDTQYF. The CDR3, as DNA: TGTGCCAGCAACTTGGGCGGGAGGTACACAGATACGCAGTATTTT.

Comment on this clone: At one end, the junction sequence differs from germline, possibly due to a read error. The chain is built from TRBV7-7 and TRBJ2-7, with 8 nucleotides matching TRBD2. The CDR3 sequence is 17 residues long. CDR1 and CDR2 from the germline V gene are SSHAT and FNYEAQ (reference sequence). The DNA for the CDR3 is TGTGCTAGCAGCCCCCACCTGTGGGCGGGAGGAAGCTACGAGCAGTACTTC. Translated: CASSPHLWAGGSYEQYF. Drawing the rest from reference TRBV7-7 and TRBJ2-7, the complete variable domain is GAGVSQSPRYKVTKRGQDVTLRCDPISSHATLYWYQQALGQGPEFLTYFNYEAQPDKSGLPSDRFSAERPEGSISTLTIQRTEQRDSAMYRCASSPHLWAGGSYEQYFGPGTRLTVT.

The rearrangement joins TRBV10-3 to TRBJ2-5; tentative D call: TRBD1 (6 bases). This CDR3 region has 13 residues. From germline, CDR1 is ENHRY and CDR2 SYGVKD. Trimming took 5 bases from V and 4 from J, leaving 11 bases between them. For the CDR3, the DNA is TGTGCCATCAGTAACAGGGAAGGAGAGACCCAGTACTTC. Translating it yields CAISNREGETQYF.

The chain combines TRBV5-1 with TRBJ2-3, with 9 bases fitting TRBD2. The germline V gene has CDR1 SGHRS and CDR2 YFSETQ. This CDR3 comprises 15 residues. V gave up 5 bases and J gave up 2 bases; unmatched junction bases: 6. CDR3 DNA: TGCGCCAGCAGTTCTAGCGGGATGGTCACAGATACGCAGTATTTT. It codes for CASSSSGMVTDTQYF.

Of note for this clone: The sample carries other DNA sequences with the same CDR3. The rearrangement joins TRBV7-6 to TRBJ2-7, with TRBD2 matching over 12 bases. The germline gives CDR1 SGHVS, CDR2 FNYEAQ. V lost 6 bases, J lost 2 bases, and 2 bases stayed unmatched. The length of the CDR3 is 14 residues. This CDR3 reads CASSRTSGTYEQYF. The CDR3 DNA reads TGTGCCAGCAGTCGGACTAGCGGGACCTACGAGCAGTACTTC.

This clone was picked up a small number of times. The rearrangement joins TRBV7-8 to TRBJ2-5; 9 bases agree with TRBD2. Unmatched junction bases numbered 8, after V lost 3 bases and J lost 0 bases. Germline CDR1 and CDR2: SGHVS and FQNEAQ. The CDR3 length is 17 residues. CDR3 nucleotide sequence: TGTGCCAGCAGCTTGAATGGGCTAGCGGGAAACCAAGAGACCCAGTACTTC. Encoded protein: CASSLNGLAGNQETQYF.

This clone was seen only a few times. This sequence joins TRBV2 and TRBJ2-7, with 8 bases matching TRBD2. The trim removed 9 bases at V and 6 bases at J, leaving 10 bases unmatched. The CDR3 is 13 residues long. Germline CDR1 SNHLY, CDR2 FYNNEI. The chain's CDR3 is CARSSGRLSEQYF. CDR3 nucleotides: TGTGCCAGGTCTAGCGGGCGGTTGTCCGAGCAGTACTTC.

This sequence joins TRBV10-3 and TRBJ2-3; D gene unclear. V was shortened by 5 bases and J by 1 base, with 10 bases between the two germline ends. This CDR3 has 14 amino acids. Per germline, CDR1 ENHRY and CDR2 SYGVKD. CDR3 sequence reads: CAISTTVGTDTQYF. CDR3 DNA: TGTGCCATCAGTACTACGGTGGGCACAGATACGCAGTATTTT.

This clone was detected once. Here the CDR3 DNA reads TGTGCCAGCAGTGAAGACCGAGCGGGAGGGTACAATGAGCAGTTCTTC. This gives the protein CASSEDRAGGYNEQFF. The chain is built from TRBV6-1 and TRBJ2-1, with TRBD2 matching over 10 bases. V shed 1 base and J 4 bases; nucleotides not matched to a gene: 4. The germline gives CDR1 MNHNS, CDR2 SASEGT. There are 16 residues in the CDR3.

This sequence joins TRBV5-1 and TRBJ2-6; perhaps TRBD1 as D (6 bases). Trimming shortened V by 4 bases and J by 4 bases, and 15 bases separated the two germline ends. Germline V gives CDR1 SGHRS, CDR2 YFSETQ. This CDR3 contains 16 residues. The DNA for the CDR3 is TGCGCCAGCAGCATAGCCACAGGGAGCGGGGCCAACGTCCTGACTTTC. Translation gives CASSIATGSGANVLTF.

The rearrangement links TRBV2 to TRBJ2-3; 9 nucleotides align to TRBD1. V lost 10 bases to trimming and J lost 3 bases; unmatched junction nucleotides: 11. CDR3 length: 15 amino acids. Germline assignment: CDR1 SNHLY and CDR2 FYNNEI. The DNA for the CDR3 is TGTGCCACCACGCTCGGGACAGGGTGGACAGATACGCAGTATTTT. This sequence encodes CATTLGTGWTDTQYF.

The genes are TRBV10-3 and TRBJ2-7; TRBD1 aligns across 9 bases. Germline assignment: CDR1 ENHRY and CDR2 SYGVKD. V gave up 4 bases and J gave up 3 bases; unmatched junction bases: 7. The CDR3 spans 15 residues. The DNA of the CDR3 is TGTGCCATCAGTGTTGGGGGACAGGGTAACTACGAGCAGTACTTC. As protein: CAISVGGQGNYEQYF.

The chain employs TRBV4-1 and TRBJ1-1; a possible D gene is TRBD1 (6 bases). Germline-derived CDR1 and CDR2 are MGHRA and YSYEKL. Between the trimmed V and J ends, which lost 1 base and 6 bases, there was a span of 9 bases. The CDR3 consists of 13 residues. The CDR3 is CASSQVDRAEAFF. The CDR3 DNA reads TGCGCCAGCAGCCAAGTGGACAGAGCTGAAGCTTTCTTT.

V usage is TRBV9 and J usage is TRBJ2-7; no clear D. Trimming cost V 3 bases and J 9 bases, with 16 bases left between them. Germline V CDR1 and CDR2: SGDLS, YYNGEE. The CDR3 length is 13 residues. CDR3 bases: TGTGCCAGCAGCGGGAGTTTTCAATATTCGCAGTACTTC. Amino acids: CASSGSFQYSQYF.

The rearrangement uses TRBV5-4 and TRBJ2-7; possibly TRBD2 for D (6 bases). Deletions cut 2 bases from V and 3 bases from J, with 15 bases between. Germline assignment: CDR1 SGHNT and CDR2 YYREEE (reference sequence). This CDR3 is built from 15 residues. CDR3 nucleotide sequence: TGTGCCAGCAGCTTTGGGATAACGGACTACTACGAGCAGTACTTC. This codes for CASSFGITDYYEQYF.

This clone was seen more than once but under ten times. The V gene is TRBV25-1, the J gene TRBJ2-2, with D possibly TRBD1 on 5 matching bases. CDR1 is MGHDK, CDR2 SYGVNS, per germline. With 2 bases removed from V and 5 bases from J, the gap between germline ends came to 9 bases. The CDR3 sequence is 14 residues long. The CDR3 reads CASSEQGETGELFF. Here the CDR3 DNA reads TGTGCCAGCAGTGAACAGGGCGAAACCGGGGAGCTGTTTTTT.

The gene calls are TRBV7-9 and TRBJ1-1, with D uncertain. Germline CDR1 is SEHNR and CDR2 is FQNEAQ (reference sequence). V lost 0 bases and J lost 1, with 6 bases in between. The CDR3 has 14 amino acids. In nucleotides, the CDR3 is TGTGCCAGCAGCTTAGCTCGGGAGAACACTGAAGCTTTCTTT. It yields the protein CASSLARENTEAFF.

Only one count was recorded for this clone. This chain uses TRBV2 with TRBJ2-7, with D hard to call. With 4 bases removed from V and 7 bases from J, the gap between germline ends came to 20 bases. CDR3 length: 15 amino acids. Germline V gene sequence: CDR1 SNHLY, CDR2 FYNNEI. The CDR3 DNA is TGTGCCAGCAGTGCGCGCTACCTGAGGAATTGGGAGCAGTACTTC. Amino acids: CASSARYLRNWEQYF.

The chain links TRBV29-1 to TRBJ2-2, with 12 nucleotides matching TRBD2. The germline CDR1 and CDR2 sequences are SQVTM and ANQGSEA. This CDR3 is built from 22 residues. V dropped 3 bases and J dropped 6; count of bases not matched to a gene: 26. CDR3 in DNA: TGCAGCGTTGACAAACGGACCCCCGTCGGACTAGCGGGAAATTTCCGTCCCGGGGAGCTGTTTTTT. Its translation is CSVDKRTPVGLAGNFRPGELFF.

The chain recombines TRBV2 with TRBJ2-3, with TRBD2 identical over 9 bases. Germline trimming cut 6 bases from V and 5 bases from J; bases unmatched to any gene: 12. The CDR3 totals 16 residues. CDR1 and CDR2 from the germline V gene are SNHLY and FYNNEI. The CDR3 region is CASSLFAGGPVDTQYF. The CDR3 region has the DNA TGTGCCAGCAGCCTCTTCGCGGGAGGGCCGGTAGATACGCAGTATTTT.

This clone occurred a few times. The CDR3 spells CASRNGGAGTDTQYF. CDR3 coding DNA: TGTGCCAGCAGAAACGGGGGGGCTGGTACAGATACGCAGTATTTT. The chain combines TRBV6-1 with TRBJ2-3; 8 bases align to TRBD2. This CDR3 is 15 amino acids long. Per germline, CDR1 MNHNS and CDR2 SASEGT. The J segment lost 3 bases and the V segment lost 6 bases, leaving 8 bases of the junction unmatched.

The genes are TRBV14 and TRBJ2-7; 9 nucleotides agree with TRBD2. This CDR3 has 15 residues. CDR1 is SGHDN and CDR2 is FVKESK in the germline V gene. The trim removed 5 bases at V and 3 bases at J, leaving 8 bases unmatched. CDR3 DNA sequence: TGTGCCAGCAGCGCCATAGCGGGAGTGGACTACGAGCAGTACTTC. Encoded protein: CASSAIAGVDYEQYF.